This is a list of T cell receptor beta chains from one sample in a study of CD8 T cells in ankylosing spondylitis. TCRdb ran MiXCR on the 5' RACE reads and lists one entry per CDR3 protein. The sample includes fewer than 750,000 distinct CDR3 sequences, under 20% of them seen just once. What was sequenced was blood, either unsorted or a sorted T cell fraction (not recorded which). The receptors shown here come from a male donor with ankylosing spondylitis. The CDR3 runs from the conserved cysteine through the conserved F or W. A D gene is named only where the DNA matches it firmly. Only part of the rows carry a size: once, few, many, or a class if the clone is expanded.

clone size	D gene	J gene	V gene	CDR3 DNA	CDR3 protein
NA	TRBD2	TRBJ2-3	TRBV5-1	TGCGCCAGCAGCCCCCTGACGGGGGGTAGCACAGATACGCAGTATTTT	CASSPLTGGSTDTQYF
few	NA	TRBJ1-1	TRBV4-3	TGCGCCAGCAGCCAATCCCGCCCGACAGGGAACACTGAAGCTTTCTTT	CASSQSRPTGNTEAFF
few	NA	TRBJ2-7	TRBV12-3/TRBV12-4	TGTGCCTGCCGACTAGGATTTGAGCAGTACTTC	CACRLGFEQYF
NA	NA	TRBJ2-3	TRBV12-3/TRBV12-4	TGTGCCAGCAGTTGGACATCCGATACGCAGTATTTT	CASSWTSDTQYF
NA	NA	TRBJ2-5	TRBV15	TGTGCCACCAGCCAGGGGTACCAAGAGACCCAGTACTTC	CATSQGYQETQYF
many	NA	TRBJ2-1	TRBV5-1	TGCGCCAGCAGCCCCGACCCAGCGGGTTGGGCCCATGAGCAGTTCTTC	CASSPDPAGWAHEQFF
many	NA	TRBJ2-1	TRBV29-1	TGCAGCGTTGAAGAGGGCAGGGAAGATGAGCAGTTCTTC	CSVEEGREDEQFF
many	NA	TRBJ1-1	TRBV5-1	TGCGCCAGCAGCCCCTCGAGGGGGGAGAACACTGAAGCTTTCTTT	CASSPSRGENTEAFF
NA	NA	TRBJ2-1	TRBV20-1	TGCAGTGCTAGTTCGGTGGGCGGCAGCTCCTACAATGAGCAGTTCTTC	CSASSVGGSSYNEQFF
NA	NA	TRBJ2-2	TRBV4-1	TGCGCCAGCAGCCTCGTACTAGGAGGTAGCGGGGAGCTGTTTTTT	CASSLVLGGSGELFF
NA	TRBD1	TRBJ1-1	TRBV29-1	TGCAGCGTTAACAGGGGGCAGGGTACTGAAGCTTTCTTT	CSVNRGQGTEAFF
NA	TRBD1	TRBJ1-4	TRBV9	TGTGCCAGCAGCATTGGGACAGGGGGGTTTGAAAAACTGTTTTTT	CASSIGTGGFEKLFF
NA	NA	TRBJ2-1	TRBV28	TGTGCCAGCAGTTTCCCGCGACGGTACAATGAGCAGTTCTTC	CASSFPRRYNEQFF
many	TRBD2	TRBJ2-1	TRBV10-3	TGTGCCATCAGCGATTCCCAGGGACTAGCGGGGGGAAGTGAGCAGTTCTTC	CAISDSQGLAGGSEQFF
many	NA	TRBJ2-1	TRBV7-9	TGTGCCAGCAGCTTAGGGACAAGTCCTCGGTTCTTC	CASSLGTSPRFF
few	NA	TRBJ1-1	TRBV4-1	TGCGCCAGCAGCCAAGATCAGGCAGGTATGAACACTGAAGCTTTCTTT	CASSQDQAGMNTEAFF
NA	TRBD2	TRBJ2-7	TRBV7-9	TGTGCCAGCAGCCTTCACGGGAGGGTTGGCTACGAGCAGTACTTC	CASSLHGRVGYEQYF
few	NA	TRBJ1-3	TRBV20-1	TGCAGTGCTCCGGCAGGGAGCGGCTCTGGAAACACCATATATTTT	CSAPAGSGSGNTIYF
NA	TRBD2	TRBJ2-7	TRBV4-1	TGCGCCAGCAGCCAAGATTCGGGGACTAGCGGATACGAGCAGTACTTC	CASSQDSGTSGYEQYF
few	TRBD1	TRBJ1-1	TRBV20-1	TGCAGTGCTCGGACCGTCGACAGGGCTTTGGGGGCTGAAGCTTTCTTT	CSARTVDRALGAEAFF
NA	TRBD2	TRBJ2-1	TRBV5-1	TGCGCCAGCAGCTTGGGGCCTTCTAGCGGCAATGAGCAGTTCTTC	CASSLGPSSGNEQFF
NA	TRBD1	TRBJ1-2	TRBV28	TGTGCCAGCAGACCTACAGGGGATCGCTATGGCTACACCTTC	CASRPTGDRYGYTF
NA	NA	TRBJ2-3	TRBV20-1	TGCAGTGCTGGGCGCAAAGCAGATACGCAGTATTTT	CSAGRKADTQYF
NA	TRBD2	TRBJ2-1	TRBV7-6	TGTGCCAGCAGCTCCCACTCAGGGCTAGCGGGAGGGCCGTACAATGAGCAGTTCTTC	CASSSHSGLAGGPYNEQFF
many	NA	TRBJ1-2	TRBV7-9	TGTGCCAGCACCGGGGGAGACATAGGGGACTATGGCTACACCTTC	CASTGGDIGDYGYTF
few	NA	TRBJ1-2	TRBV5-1	TGCGCCAGCAGCTCGACAGGAGGCTACTATGGCTACACCTTC	CASSSTGGYYGYTF
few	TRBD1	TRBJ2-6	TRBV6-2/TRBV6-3	TGTGCCAGCACCGAAAGGACAGGGCGAGCCAAGATCTCTGGGGCCAACGTCCTGACTTTC	CASTERTGRAKISGANVLTF
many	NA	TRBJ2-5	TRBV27	TGTGCCAGCAGTTTAATCGGCTGGGAAGAGACCCAGTACTTC	CASSLIGWEETQYF
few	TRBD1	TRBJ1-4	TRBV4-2	TGTGCCAGCAGCCAAGGGGGACAGGGGCCTGAAAAACTGTTTTTT	CASSQGGQGPEKLFF
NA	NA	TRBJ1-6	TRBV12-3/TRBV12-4	TGTGCCACCAACAGGGTGGGTTCACCCCTCCACTTT	CATNRVGSPLHF
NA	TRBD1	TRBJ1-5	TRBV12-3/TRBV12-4	TGTGCCAGCAGTTCACAGGGGGCAGGAGATCAGCCCCAGCATTTT	CASSSQGAGDQPQHF
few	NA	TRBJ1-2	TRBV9	TGTGCCAGCAGCGACCCTCCAGGGAACTATGGCTACACCTTC	CASSDPPGNYGYTF
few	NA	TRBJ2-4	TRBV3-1	TGTGCCAGCAGCCAAGCTTTGGGGGGTTCAAAAAACATTCAGTACTTC	CASSQALGGSKNIQYF
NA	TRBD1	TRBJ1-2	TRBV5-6	TGTGCCAGCAGCCGACCCGCCGGGACAGGGGATGGCTACACCTTC	CASSRPAGTGDGYTF
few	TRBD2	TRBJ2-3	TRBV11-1	TGTGCCAGCAGCTTAGGATGGAGTAGCGGGAGTGTCGATACGCAGTATTTT	CASSLGWSSGSVDTQYF
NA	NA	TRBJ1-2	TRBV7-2	TGTGCCAGCAGCTTAGCACACAGGGTCTATGGCTACACCTTC	CASSLAHRVYGYTF
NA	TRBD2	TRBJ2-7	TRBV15	TGTGCCACCAGTTCGAGGGCTAGCGGGAGTTACGAGCAGTACTTC	CATSSRASGSYEQYF
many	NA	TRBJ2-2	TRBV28	TGTGCCAGCACCATGGGGGACGCCGACACCGGGGAGCTGTTTTTT	CASTMGDADTGELFF
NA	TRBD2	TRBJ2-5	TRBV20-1	TGCAGTGCTAGGGCGACTAGCGGGGTAACGGAGACCCAGTACTTC	CSARATSGVTETQYF
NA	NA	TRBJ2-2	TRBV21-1	TGTGCCAGCAGCAGCACGGGTCCAACCATAGGGAACGGGGAGCTGTTTTTT	CASSSTGPTIGNGELFF
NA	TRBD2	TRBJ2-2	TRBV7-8	TGTGCCAGCAGCTCCGGGGTAGCGGGATTTGGCGGGGAGCTGTTTTTT	CASSSGVAGFGGELFF
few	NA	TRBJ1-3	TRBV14	TGTGCCAGCAGCCGACGAGAGGGACTCATCTCTGGAAACACCATATATTTT	CASSRREGLISGNTIYF
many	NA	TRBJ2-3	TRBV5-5	TGTGCCAGCAGCTCTACAGACAGGACAGATACGCAGTATTTT	CASSSTDRTDTQYF
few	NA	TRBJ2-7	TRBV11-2	TGTGCCAGCAGCTTAGTAGGGCCTGGGTACGAGCAGTACTTC	CASSLVGPGYEQYF
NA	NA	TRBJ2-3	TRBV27	TGTGCCAGCAGTTTAGGGGTTCGCGGACATACGCAGTATTTT	CASSLGVRGHTQYF
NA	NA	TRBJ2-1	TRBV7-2	TGTGCCAGCAGCGAGCGTCCCTCCTACAATGAGCAGTTCTTC	CASSERPSYNEQFF
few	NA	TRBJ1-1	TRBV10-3	TGTGCCATCAGTGAGTCGACGCGTGGGAACACTGAAGCTTTCTTT	CAISESTRGNTEAFF
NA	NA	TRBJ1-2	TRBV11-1	TGTGCCAGCAGCTTAGGGGGGCCAGATCTCCCCGAGTGGGACTATGGCTACACCTTC	CASSLGGPDLPEWDYGYTF
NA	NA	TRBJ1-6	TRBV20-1	TGCAGTGCTATCGGGACATTGGGTTCACCCCTCCACTTT	CSAIGTLGSPLHF
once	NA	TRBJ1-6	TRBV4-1	TGCGCCAGCAGCCAAGACAGGGAAACCTATAATTCACCCCTCCACTTT	CASSQDRETYNSPLHF